This TCR beta chain was identified during a study of molecular identifiers for immune sequencing clone quantification. Study findings and constraints: Sharing of a barcode by identical TCR molecules could cause highly expanded clone sizes to be underestimated.

J was trimmed by 1 base and V by 6 bases; bases with no gene match: 4. This CDR3 has 15 residues. Germline assignment: CDR1 MDHEN and CDR2 SYDVKM. This clonotype was picked up many times. No antigen is known for it. Previously described methods and listed TCR primers produced bulk TCR libraries. MiXCR, run by TCRdb on the PCR reads, gives a single entry per CDR3 protein. The sample has 88,000 or so distinct CDR3 sequences; roughly 23% are singletons. With 10%, 30% or 50% of RNA, about 17,000 to 1,000,000 naive CD8 T cells were sequenced. CD8+CD4-CCR7+CD45RA+ sorting gave the naive CD8 T cells. Sequenced sample: naive CD8+ T cells from blood, with Jurkat cell RNA spiked in. Subset indicated: FACS-sorted CD8+CD4-CCR7+CD45RA+ naive T cells. The genes are TRBV28 and TRBJ1-5, with TRBD1 matching 9 bases. This sequence was found in a human donor in good health. Some libraries in this study had Jurkat cell RNA spiked in. CDR3 DNA: TGTGCCAGCAGGCATACAGGGGGCAGCAATCAGCCCCAGCATTTT. This encodes CASRHTGGSNQPQHF. Using reference TRBV28 and TRBJ1-5 for the parts outside the CDR3, the full variable domain is DVKVTQSSRYLVKRTGEKVFLECVQDMDHENMFWYRQDPGLGLRLIYFSYDVKMKEKGDIPEGYSVSREKKERFSLILESASTNQTSMYLCASRHTGGSNQPQHFGDGTRLSIL.